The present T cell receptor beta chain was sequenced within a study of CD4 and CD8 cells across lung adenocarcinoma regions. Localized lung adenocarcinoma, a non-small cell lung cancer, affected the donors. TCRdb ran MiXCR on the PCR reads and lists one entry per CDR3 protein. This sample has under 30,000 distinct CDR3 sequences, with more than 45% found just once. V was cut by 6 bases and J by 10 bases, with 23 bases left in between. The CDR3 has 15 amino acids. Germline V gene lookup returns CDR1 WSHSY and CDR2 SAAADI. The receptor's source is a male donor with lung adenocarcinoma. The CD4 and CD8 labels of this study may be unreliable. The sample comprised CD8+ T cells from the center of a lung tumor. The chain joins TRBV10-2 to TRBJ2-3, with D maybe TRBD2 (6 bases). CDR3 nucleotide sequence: TGCGCCAGCAGAACGGGAGCTCCGAGCACCGATGCGCAGTATTTT. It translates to CASRTGAPSTDAQYF.